This TCR beta chain was sequenced during a study of cytomegalovirus exposure and HLA in healthy donors. About this clone itself: Its specificity is not known.

PCR primers comprised 60 Vbeta and 13 Jbeta primers. Authors' methods: Some 80 million unique TCR beta chains, 9 million to 14 million shared, were counted in a later analysis. Using immunoSEQ multiplex PCR, the repertoire was profiled, and TCRdb retains in-frame clones only, with some absent. V and J calls and clone size are as listed in that table; D and trimming were resolved from the DNA. Here the sample spans roughly 100,000 clones, around 80% being singletons. CDR1 is SNHLY, CDR2 FYNNEI, per germline. Trimming took 4 bases from V and 7 from J; bases not matched to a gene: 8. The CDR3 loop spans 15 amino acids. Overall study results and limits: It has been reported that TCR beta sequences accurately predicted the HLA-A and HLA-B alleles of most subjects.

The sequencing sample was made of PBMCs. The chain links TRBV2 to TRBJ2-1; 9 bases fit TRBD2. The TCR sequence derives from a woman in her 40s in good health and CMV-seronegative. Here the CDR3 DNA reads TGTGCCAGCAGTGTTGATAGCGGGAGCCGGAATGAGCAGTTCTTC. This gives the protein CASSVDSGSRNEQFF.